This T cell receptor beta chain appears in the sequencing data of a study of yellow fever vaccine responses in identical twins. TCRdb used MiXCR to reprocess the RT-PCR reads, holding one entry per CDR3 protein. The table shows about 2,500 distinct CDR3 sequences, with 81% occurring only once. Study-wide findings and caveats: Reportedly, twins' vaccine T cell responses looked partly convergent and partly personalized.

This clonotype came up a few times. Its antigen is currently unknown. The junction had 5 bases not matched to a gene; V was cut back by 5 bases and J by 3 bases. CDR1 is SEHNR and CDR2 is FQNEAQ in the germline V gene (reference sequence). The CDR3 totals 17 residues. The sequence came from a woman in her late teens or twenties who received the yellow fever vaccine. The genes are TRBV7-9 and TRBJ2-1, with 15 nucleotides matching TRBD2. The specimen was T cells from blood (PBMCs), unsorted or a sorted subset (not recorded which), collected before or after yellow fever vaccination (not recorded which). The CDR3 DNA reads TGTGCCAGCAGCAGGACTAGCGGGGGGGCTAACTACAATGAGCAGTTCTTC. This codes for CASSRTSGGANYNEQFF.